These 7 T cell receptor beta chains were all obtained from the same sample, sequenced in a study of shared clonotypes between healthy human individuals. The repertoire was sequenced with immunoSEQ multiplex PCR; TCRdb's copy has only in-frame clones and lacks some. The repertoire holds hundreds of thousands of clones, 90% to 95% seen once, with 20% to 30% in the top ten. Only CD45RO-negative cells positively selected for CCR7 counted as naive CD8 cells, so terminally differentiated effector memory CD45RA+ cells were excluded. The material sequenced was naive CD8+ T cells sorted from blood. These receptors all stem from a man aged 30 to 39 in good health.

The CDR3 is CASSQVIGAGEYNEQFF. In nucleotides, the CDR3 is TGCGCCAGCAGCCAAGTCATCGGGGCGGGGGAATACAATGAGCAGTTCTTC. V usage is TRBV4-3 and J usage is TRBJ2-1; 7 positions match TRBD2. CDR3 length: 17 amino acids. Germline CDR1 and CDR2: LGHNA and YSLEER. The J segment lost 4 bases and the V segment lost 1 base, leaving 10 bases of the junction unmatched.

J is TRBJ2-3 and V is TRBV27; D remains ambiguous. Germline V gives CDR1 MNHEY, CDR2 SMNVEV (reference sequence). The V end was cut by 2 bases, the J end by 3 bases, with 6 bases between. The CDR3 sequence is 13 residues long. CDR3 amino acids: CASSLTLTDTQYF. The CDR3 DNA reads TGTGCCAGCAGTTTAACGCTTACAGATACGCAGTATTTT.

This chain links TRBV4-2 with TRBJ2-3; D is unresolved. Germline V CDR1 and CDR2: LGHNA, YNFKEQ. V shed 0 bases and J shed 3 bases, with 13 bases lying between them. The CDR3 length is 16 residues. The CDR3 nucleotides are TGTGCCAGCAGCCAAGAAGGGTGGCTAGGAACAGATACGCAGTATTTT. The encoded protein is CASSQEGWLGTDTQYF.

The chain recombines TRBV6-4 with TRBJ2-1; 11 nucleotides agree with TRBD2. This CDR3 has 15 residues. J was trimmed by 5 bases and V by 6 bases; bases with no gene match: 6. Germline values: CDR1 MRHNA, CDR2 SNTAGT. The DNA for the CDR3 is TGTGCCAGCAGCTCACTAGCGGGAGTTAACAATGAGCAGTTCTTC. As protein: CASSSLAGVNNEQFF.

A word on this clone: The sample carries other DNA sequences with the same CDR3. J is TRBJ1-1 and V is TRBV28; D is perhaps TRBD1 (5 bases). Germline lookup yields CDR1 MDHEN and CDR2 SYDVKM. The CDR3 has 13 amino acids. Trimming removed 7 bases from V and 2 bases from J, with 11 bases in between. The CDR3 protein is CASTRGANTEAFF. In nucleotides, the CDR3 is TGTGCCAGCACCCGCGGGGCCAACACTGAAGCTTTCTTT.

Comment on this clone: An end of the junction does not agree with germline; a read error may underlie this. This chain links TRBV6-1 with TRBJ1-1; D possibly corresponds to TRBD1 (5 bases). CDR1 is MNHNS, CDR2 SASEGT, per germline. The CDR3 runs to 9 residues. The CDR3 is CASSSPGVF. In nucleotides, the CDR3 is TGTGCCAGCAGCTCCCCGGGGGTATTT.

The rearrangement links TRBV29-1 to TRBJ2-2; TRBD1 matches at 11 bases. The CDR3 totals 15 residues. V trimming: 1 base; J trimming: 7 bases; junction bases outside the gene matches: 5. Germline V CDR1 and CDR2: SQVTM, ANQGSEA. The CDR3 loop is CSVEVGDRGSGELFF. CDR3 nucleotide sequence: TGCAGCGTTGAAGTGGGGGACAGGGGGAGCGGGGAGCTGTTTTTT.